The text below deals with one TCR beta chain. This CDR3 has 14 amino acids. Germline V gene lookup returns CDR1 SGHTA and CDR2 FQGNSA. The V end was cut by 3 bases, the J end by 0 bases, with 8 bases between. This record comes from a study of immune cell composition in non-small cell lung cancer. Generated by immunoSEQ multiplex PCR, the TCRdb table keeps only in-frame clones and is missing some. The sample has fewer than 2,000 clones, approximately 82% seen once; the top ten hold more than 7.5%. The sample taken for sequencing was lung tumor tissue. The TCR comes from a human donor with non-small cell lung cancer. The rearrangement uses TRBV7-2 and TRBJ1-1, with a tentative D call TRBD1 (6 bases). CDR3 DNA: TGTGCCAGCAGCTTTGACAGGCTGAACACTGAAGCTTTCTTT. Translation gives CASSFDRLNTEAFF.